These 25 T cell receptor beta chains originate from one sample sequenced in a study of blood T cell repertoires in COVID-19. TCRdb's table, derived via immunoSEQ multiplex PCR, lists solely in-frame clones and lacks some. This sample has approximately 220,000 clones, with 85% to 90% found just once. Sequenced input: peripheral blood. Source of these receptors: a man in his 60s with acute or convalescent COVID-19.

This clone showed up just a few times. The chain recombines TRBV12-3 or TRBV12-4 with TRBJ2-1; tentative D call: TRBD2 (6 bases). This CDR3 has 13 amino acids. Between the trimmed V and J ends, which lost 5 bases and 4 bases, there was a span of 9 bases. The chain's CDR3 is CASSAGFYNEQFF. The DNA for the CDR3 is TGTGCCAGCAGTGCGGGATTTTACAATGAGCAGTTCTTC.

The chain is built from TRBV18 and TRBJ1-2, with TRBD1 matching 7 bases. Germline CDR1 KGHSH, CDR2 LQKENI. The J segment lost 4 bases and the V segment lost 3 bases, leaving 14 bases of the junction unmatched. This CDR3 is built from 17 residues. CDR3 nucleotide sequence: TGTGCCAGCTCACCGGCGGAGTTGAGGGGGCAATCCTATGGCTACACCTTC. Translated, it gives CASSPAELRGQSYGYTF.

This clone showed up many times. The V call is TRBV28, the J call TRBJ2-5; a possible D gene is TRBD1 (6 bases). CDR1 is MDHEN, CDR2 SYDVKM, per germline. This CDR3 has 15 amino acids. Trimming removed 5 bases from V and 2 bases from J, with 15 bases in between. CDR3 residues: CASSPLRQEQETQYF. Written as DNA, the CDR3 is TGTGCCAGCAGTCCACTCCGACAGGAGCAAGAGACCCAGTACTTC.

The chain uses TRBV28 and TRBJ1-2, with D possibly matching TRBD1 (5 bases). The germline CDR1 and CDR2 sequences are MDHEN and SYDVKM. The CDR3 is 15 amino acids. Trimming cost V 4 bases and J 4 bases, with 16 bases left between them. CDR3 sequence (DNA): TGTGCCAGCAGTTACGACAGCCATCCAGTCTATGGCTACACCTTC. Its translation is CASSYDSHPVYGYTF.

The J gene is TRBJ1-2, the V gene TRBV18, with a weak D call TRBD1 (5 bases). Germline V CDR1 and CDR2: KGHSH, LQKENI. The V end lost 3 bases, the J end lost 0 bases, and 8 bases lay between the germline ends. This CDR3 spans 14 amino acids. CDR3 in DNA: TGTGCCAGCTCACCGGCGGGGGCTAACTATGGCTACACCTTC. It yields the protein CASSPAGANYGYTF.

This clone was observed a single time. The gene calls are TRBV15 and TRBJ2-4, with 8 bases matching TRBD1. V dropped 2 bases and J dropped 2; count of bases not matched to a gene: 11. CDR3 length equals 18 residues. Germline V gives CDR1 LNHNV, CDR2 YYDKDF (reference sequence). The CDR3 protein is CATSRKLDRDGPKNIQYF. CDR3 sequence (DNA): TGTGCCACCAGCAGAAAATTGGACAGGGATGGGCCCAAAAACATTCAGTACTTC.

A note on this clone: The junction shows a germline mismatch at one end, possibly a read error. The V and J genes are TRBV7-9 and TRBJ1-2, with TRBD1 matching 7 bases. This CDR3 region has 14 residues. Germline V gene lookup returns CDR1 SEHNR and CDR2 FQNEAQ (reference sequence). CDR3 sequence reads: CTSSLGDSLYGYTF. CDR3 DNA: TGTACCAGCAGCTTAGGGGACAGTTTATATGGCTACACCTTC.

The CDR3: CASSQGQFALHF. The CDR3 nucleotides are TGTGCCAGCAGCCAAGGACAGTTTGCCCTCCACTTT. V is TRBV28 and J is TRBJ1-6; D might be TRBD1 (6 bases). Germline CDR1 MDHEN, CDR2 SYDVKM. V was pared by 6 bases and J by 14 bases, with 14 bases between. The CDR3 length is 12 residues.

CDR3 sequence: CASSEGSARGRETQYF. For the CDR3, the DNA is TGTGCCAGCAGTGAAGGTTCGGCCAGGGGACGTGAGACCCAGTACTTC. The chain combines TRBV6-1 with TRBJ2-5; D might be TRBD1 (6 bases). The CDR3 has 16 residues. Germline V gene data show CDR1 as MNHNS and CDR2 as SASEGT. V was shortened by 1 base and J by 5 bases, with 17 bases between the two germline ends.

This clone turned up a few times. The chain links TRBV18 to TRBJ2-3; no clear D. CDR1 KGHSH and CDR2 LQKENI come from the germline V gene. The CDR3 length is 14 residues. Trimming removed 0 bases at V and 6 bases at J, with 10 bases between. The CDR3 is CASSPPSPPDTQYF. CDR3 DNA: TGTGCCAGCTCACCACCGAGTCCCCCGGATACGCAGTATTTT.

This sequence joins TRBV23-1 and TRBJ1-4; TRBD1 aligns across 7 bases. TRBV23-1 carries the ORF label, with uncertain function. The CDR3 runs 17 residues. The J segment lost 5 bases and the V segment lost 0 bases, leaving 9 bases of the junction unmatched. The CDR3 nucleotides are TGCGCCAGCAGTCAATCGGGGTGGGGGACAGACAATGAAAAACTGTTTTTT. Translating gives CASSQSGWGTDNEKLFF.

The rearrangement links TRBV6-5 to TRBJ2-1, with 13 bases lining up with TRBD2. J gave up 8 bases and V 6 bases, and 7 bases lay outside the gene matches. CDR3 length: 15 amino acids. The V gene's germline CDR1 is MNHEY and CDR2 SVGAGI. The CDR3 DNA is TGTGCCAGCAGCTTCACTAGCGGGGGGGCGGATGAGCAGTTCTTC. Amino acid sequence: CASSFTSGGADEQFF.

J is TRBJ2-3 and V is TRBV7-3, with 10 nucleotides matching TRBD2. Unmatched junction bases numbered 11, after V lost 5 bases and J lost 6 bases. Germline CDR1 is SGHTA and CDR2 is FQGTGA. The CDR3 length is 16 residues. CDR3 sequence reads: CASSPTAGGHGDTQYF. The CDR3 nucleotides read TGTGCCAGCAGCCCGACAGCGGGGGGGCATGGCGATACGCAGTATTTT.

The chain joins TRBV5-1 to TRBJ2-1; TRBD1 might be the D (6 bases). Germline V gene sequence: CDR1 SGHRS, CDR2 YFSETQ. CDR3 length: 17 amino acids. V lost 3 bases to trimming and J lost 5 bases, with 21 bases between them. CDR3 DNA: TGCGCCAGCAGCTGGGGGCTACAGCTTAACCGGAACAATGAGCAGTTCTTC. Encoded protein: CASSWGLQLNRNNEQFF. Combining the CDR3 with reference TRBV5-1 and TRBJ2-1 gives the whole variable domain KAGVTQTPRYLIKTRGQQVTLSCSPISGHRSVSWYQQTPGQGLQFLFEYFSETQRNKGNFPGRFSGRQFSNSRSEMNVSTLELGDSALYLCASSWGLQLNRNNEQFFGPGTRLTVL.

A few counts support this clone. The J gene is TRBJ2-5, the V gene TRBV4-1; 7 bases are shared with TRBD1. CDR1 MGHRA and CDR2 YSYEKL come from the germline V gene. Losses at the gene ends were 4 bases for V and 5 bases for J; bases not matched to a gene: 4. This CDR3 spans 13 amino acids. The CDR3 nucleotides read TGCGCCAGCAGCCCACAGGGGAGCGAGACCCAGTACTTC. Translated, it gives CASSPQGSETQYF.

This clone showed up just once. The rearrangement links TRBV4-3 to TRBJ2-3; D possibly corresponds to TRBD2 (5 bases). The CDR3 contains 16 residues. The germline CDR1 and CDR2 sequences are LGHNA and YSLEER. Trimming removed 0 bases from V and 0 bases from J, with 10 bases in between. CDR3 nucleotides: TGCGCCAGCAGCCAAGATGAGGGTTTTAGCACAGATACGCAGTATTTT. It specifies CASSQDEGFSTDTQYF.

The chain recombines TRBV9 with TRBJ1-2; D is possibly TRBD1 (6 bases). V lost 3 bases and J 4 bases, leaving 16 bases between the germline ends. The CDR3 runs 15 residues. Germline CDR1 and CDR2: SGDLS and YYNGEE. The CDR3 protein is CASSASQGLGYGYTF. The CDR3 DNA is TGTGCCAGCAGCGCCTCCCAGGGGCTTGGCTATGGCTACACCTTC.

The V and J genes are TRBV11-2 and TRBJ2-4; D unresolved. The CDR3 contains 13 residues. Germline V gene sequence: CDR1 SGHAT, CDR2 FQNNGV. Trimming shortened V by 2 bases and J by 3 bases, and 5 bases separated the two germline ends. This CDR3 is CASSLNGKNIQYF. CDR3 in DNA: TGTGCCAGCAGCTTAAACGGCAAAAACATTCAGTACTTC.

This clone has just one count. V usage is TRBV25-1 and J usage is TRBJ2-1, with 7 bases identical to TRBD2. Germline loops: CDR1 MGHDK, CDR2 SYGVNS. Losses at the gene ends were 2 bases for V and 6 bases for J; bases not matched to a gene: 7. The CDR3 loop spans 15 amino acids. In DNA form, the CDR3 reads TGTGCCAGCAGTGAACAGCGGGGTAAGAGCAATGAGCAGTTCTTC. It codes for CASSEQRGKSNEQFF.

The chain joins TRBV19 to TRBJ1-2, with 10 bases lining up with TRBD1. V gave up 7 bases and J gave up 0 bases; unmatched junction bases: 8. Looked up from germline, CDR1 is LNHDA and CDR2 is SQIVND (reference sequence). This CDR3 region has 16 residues. The CDR3 sequence is CASTPDRGRPNYGYTF. CDR3 nucleotides: TGTGCCAGTACCCCAGACAGGGGGCGGCCTAACTATGGCTACACCTTC. The entire variable domain, with the rest obtained from reference TRBV19 and TRBJ1-2, is as follows: DGGITQSPKYLFRKEGQNVTLSCEQNLNHDAMYWYRQDPGQGLRLIYYSQIVNDFQKGDIAEGYSVSREKKESFPLTVTSAQKNPTAFYLCASTPDRGRPNYGYTFGSGTRLTVV.

This clone has a handful of counts. The chain has TRBV20-1 and TRBJ1-1; TRBD1 matches 10 bases. The germline V gene encodes CDR1 DFQATT and CDR2 SNEGSKA (reference sequence). The CDR3 sequence is 17 residues long. Trimming removed 3 bases from V and 3 bases from J; junction bases left unmatched: 13. The CDR3 sequence: CSASSGQGLPLDTEAFF. The DNA of the CDR3 is TGCAGTGCTAGTTCGGGACAGGGGCTCCCTTTGGACACTGAAGCTTTCTTT.

The V and J genes are TRBV29-1 and TRBJ1-2; 7 nucleotides align to TRBD1. This CDR3 spans 12 amino acids. V lost 6 bases to trimming and J lost 8 bases; unmatched junction nucleotides: 9. CDR1 and CDR2 from the germline V gene are SQVTM and ANQGSEA. CDR3 loop: CSVDDRAEGYTF. The CDR3 DNA reads TGCAGCGTCGATGACAGGGCTGAAGGCTACACCTTC.

The V gene is TRBV6-4, the J gene TRBJ1-6, with TRBD1 matching 7 bases. Germline V gene sequence: CDR1 MRHNA, CDR2 SNTAGT. The CDR3 contains 17 residues. V lost 4 bases to trimming and J lost 10 bases; unmatched junction nucleotides: 16. The CDR3 DNA sequence: TGTGCCAGCAGTGCCGATGGAATGACAGGGTTTGGGTCACCCCTCCACTTT. Its translation is CASSADGMTGFGSPLHF.

This chain uses TRBV6-5 with TRBJ1-3; possibly TRBD1 for D (5 bases). Trimming cost V 7 bases and J 4 bases, with 17 bases left between them. The length of the CDR3 is 15 residues. Per germline, CDR1 MNHEY and CDR2 SVGAGI. CDR3 coding DNA: TGTGCCAGCACGGGAGGGGACCACCGGGGAAACACCATATATTTT. The encoded protein is CASTGGDHRGNTIYF.

This clone was seen only once. V usage is TRBV4-3 and J usage is TRBJ2-3, with D possibly TRBD2 on 6 matching bases. Trimming took off 4 bases at V and 4 bases at J, with 12 bases between the two ends. Germline V gene data show CDR1 as LGHNA and CDR2 as YSLEER. The CDR3 is made up of 14 amino acids. CDR3 loop: CASSPRGGSDTQYF. CDR3 DNA sequence: TGCGCCAGCAGCCCAAGGGGAGGATCAGATACGCAGTATTTT.